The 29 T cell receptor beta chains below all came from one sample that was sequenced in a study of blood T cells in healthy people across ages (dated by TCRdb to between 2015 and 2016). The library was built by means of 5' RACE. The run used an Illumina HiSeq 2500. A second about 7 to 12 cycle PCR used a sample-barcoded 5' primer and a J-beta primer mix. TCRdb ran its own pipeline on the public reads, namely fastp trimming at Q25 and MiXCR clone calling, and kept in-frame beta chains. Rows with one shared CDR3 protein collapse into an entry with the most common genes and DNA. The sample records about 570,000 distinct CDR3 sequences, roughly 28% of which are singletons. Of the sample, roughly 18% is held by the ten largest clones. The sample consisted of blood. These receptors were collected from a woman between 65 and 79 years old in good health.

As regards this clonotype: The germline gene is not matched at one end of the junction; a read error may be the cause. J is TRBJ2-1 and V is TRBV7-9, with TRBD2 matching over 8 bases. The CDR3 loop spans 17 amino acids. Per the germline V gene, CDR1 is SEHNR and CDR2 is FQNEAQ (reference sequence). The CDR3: CASSLEGSGGPYDEQFF. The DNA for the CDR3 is TGTGCCAGCAGCTTGGAGGGATCGGGGGGGCCCTACGATGAGCAGTTCTTC.

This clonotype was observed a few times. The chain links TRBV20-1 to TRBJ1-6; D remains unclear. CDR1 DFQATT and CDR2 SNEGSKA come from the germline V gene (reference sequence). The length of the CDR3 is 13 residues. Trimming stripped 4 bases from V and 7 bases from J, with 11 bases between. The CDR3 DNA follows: TGCAGTGCTACTGGGTCGGGCAATTCACCCCTCCACTTT. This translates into CSATGSGNSPLHF.

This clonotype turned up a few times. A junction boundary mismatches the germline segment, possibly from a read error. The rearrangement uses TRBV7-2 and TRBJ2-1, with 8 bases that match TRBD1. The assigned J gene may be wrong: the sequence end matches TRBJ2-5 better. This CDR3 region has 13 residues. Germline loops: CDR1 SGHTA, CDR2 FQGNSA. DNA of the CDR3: TGTGCCCGCAGCTTCCAGGGGGCGGAGACCCAGTACTTC. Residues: CARSFQGAETQYF.

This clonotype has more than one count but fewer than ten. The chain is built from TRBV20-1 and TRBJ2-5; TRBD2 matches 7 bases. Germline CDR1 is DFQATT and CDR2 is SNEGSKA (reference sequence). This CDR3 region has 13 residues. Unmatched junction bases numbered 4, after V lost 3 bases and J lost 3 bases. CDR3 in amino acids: CSASVGGEETQYF. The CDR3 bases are TGCAGTGCTAGTGTTGGGGGGGAAGAGACCCAGTACTTC.

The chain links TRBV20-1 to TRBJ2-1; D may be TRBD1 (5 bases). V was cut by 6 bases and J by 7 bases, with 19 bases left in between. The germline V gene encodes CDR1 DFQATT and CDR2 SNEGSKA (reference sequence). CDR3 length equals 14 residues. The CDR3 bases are TGCAGTGCCGGTGCTATGGGGCTGGGGAATGAGCAGTTCTTC. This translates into CSAGAMGLGNEQFF.

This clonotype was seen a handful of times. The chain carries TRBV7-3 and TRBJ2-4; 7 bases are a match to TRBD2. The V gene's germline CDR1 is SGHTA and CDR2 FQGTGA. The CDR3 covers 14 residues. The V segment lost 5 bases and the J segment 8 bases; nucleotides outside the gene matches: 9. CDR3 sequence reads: CASSPRAGSDIQYF. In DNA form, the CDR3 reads TGTGCCAGCAGCCCTCGAGCGGGGTCAGACATTCAGTACTTC.

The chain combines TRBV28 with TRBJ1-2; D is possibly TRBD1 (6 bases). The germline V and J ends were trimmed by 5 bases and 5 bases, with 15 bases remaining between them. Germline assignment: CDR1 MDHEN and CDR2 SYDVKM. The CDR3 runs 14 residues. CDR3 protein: CASSPRTAFYGYTF. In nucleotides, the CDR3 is TGTGCCAGCAGTCCACGGACAGCTTTTTATGGCTACACCTTC.

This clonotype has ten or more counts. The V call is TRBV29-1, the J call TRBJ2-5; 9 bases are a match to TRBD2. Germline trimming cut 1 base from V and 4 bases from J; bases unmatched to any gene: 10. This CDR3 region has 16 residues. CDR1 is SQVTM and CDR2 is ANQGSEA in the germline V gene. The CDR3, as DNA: TGCAGCGTTGAAGTCGCGGCTAGCGGGGTTGGAGAGACCCAGTACTTC. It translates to CSVEVAASGVGETQYF.

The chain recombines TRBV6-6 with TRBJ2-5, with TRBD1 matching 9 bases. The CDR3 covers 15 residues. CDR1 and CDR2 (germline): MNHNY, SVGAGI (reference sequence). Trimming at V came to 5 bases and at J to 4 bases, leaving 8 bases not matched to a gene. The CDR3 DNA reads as TGTGCCAGCAGTCGAAGACAGGGGGGAAGAGAGACCCAGTACTTC. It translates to CASSRRQGGRETQYF.

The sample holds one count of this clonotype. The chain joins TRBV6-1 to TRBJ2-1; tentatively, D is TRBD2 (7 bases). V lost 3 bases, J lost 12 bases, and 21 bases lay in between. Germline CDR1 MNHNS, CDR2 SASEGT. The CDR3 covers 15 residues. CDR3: CASSDVGGGGIGQFF. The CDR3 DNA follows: TGTGCCAGCAGTGATGTCGGGGGAGGGGGGATTGGGCAGTTCTTC.

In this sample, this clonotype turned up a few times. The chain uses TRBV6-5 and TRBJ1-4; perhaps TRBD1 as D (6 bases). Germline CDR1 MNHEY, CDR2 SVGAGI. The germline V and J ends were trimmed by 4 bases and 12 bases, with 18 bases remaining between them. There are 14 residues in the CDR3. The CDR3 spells CASSFFTDRLELFF. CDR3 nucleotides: TGTGCCAGCAGTTTCTTTACCGACAGGCTAGAACTGTTTTTT.

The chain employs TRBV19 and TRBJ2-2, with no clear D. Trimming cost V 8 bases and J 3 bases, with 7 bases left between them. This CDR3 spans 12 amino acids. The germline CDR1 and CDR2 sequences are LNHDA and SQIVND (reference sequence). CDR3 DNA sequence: TGTGCCAGTCTTAACTACACCGGGGAGCTGTTTTTT. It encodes CASLNYTGELFF.

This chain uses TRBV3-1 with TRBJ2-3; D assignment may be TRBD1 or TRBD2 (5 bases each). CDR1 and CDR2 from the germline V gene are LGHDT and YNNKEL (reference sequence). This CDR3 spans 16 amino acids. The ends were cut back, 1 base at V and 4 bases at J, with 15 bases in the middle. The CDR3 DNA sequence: TGTGCCAGCAGCCAAGTAGGGGACCGCGAGGCAGATACGCAGTATTTT. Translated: CASSQVGDREADTQYF.

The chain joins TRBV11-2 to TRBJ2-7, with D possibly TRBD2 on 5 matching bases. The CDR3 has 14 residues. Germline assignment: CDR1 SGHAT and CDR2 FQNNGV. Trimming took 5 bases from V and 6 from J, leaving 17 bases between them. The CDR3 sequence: CASSREGAHREQYF. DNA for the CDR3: TGTGCCAGCAGCCGAGAGGGAGCCCACCGCGAGCAGTACTTC.

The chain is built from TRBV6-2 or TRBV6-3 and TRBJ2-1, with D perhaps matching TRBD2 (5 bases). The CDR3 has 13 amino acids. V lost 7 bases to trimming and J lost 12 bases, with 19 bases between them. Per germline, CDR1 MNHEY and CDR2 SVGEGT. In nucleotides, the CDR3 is TGTGCCAGCACCCCCTTGGGTTCCCGGGGGCAGTTCTTC. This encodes CASTPLGSRGQFF.

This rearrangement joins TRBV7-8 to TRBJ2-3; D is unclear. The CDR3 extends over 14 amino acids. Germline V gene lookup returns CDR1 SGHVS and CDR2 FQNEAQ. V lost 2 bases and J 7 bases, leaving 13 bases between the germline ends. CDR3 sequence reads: CASSLSPQLNTQYF. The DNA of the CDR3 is TGTGCCAGCAGCTTAAGTCCACAGCTAAATACGCAGTATTTT.

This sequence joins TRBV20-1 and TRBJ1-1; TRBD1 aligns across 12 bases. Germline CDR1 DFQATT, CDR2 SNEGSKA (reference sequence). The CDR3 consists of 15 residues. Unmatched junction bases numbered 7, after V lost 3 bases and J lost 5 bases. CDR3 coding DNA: TGCAGTGCTAGGACCGGGACAGGGGGCGGGACTGAAGCTTTCTTT. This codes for CSARTGTGGGTEAFF.

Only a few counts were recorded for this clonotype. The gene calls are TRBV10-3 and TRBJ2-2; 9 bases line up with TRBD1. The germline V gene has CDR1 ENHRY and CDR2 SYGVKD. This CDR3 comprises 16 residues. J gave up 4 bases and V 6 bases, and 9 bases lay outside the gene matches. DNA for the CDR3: TGTGCCATCAGGGACATCGGGACAGGGCTCACCGGGGAGCTGTTTTTT. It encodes CAIRDIGTGLTGELFF.

The chain's CDR3 is CASSRAYYGYTF. CDR3 bases: TGTGCCAGCAGCCGAGCCTACTATGGCTACACCTTC. The chain recombines TRBV12-3 or TRBV12-4 with TRBJ1-2, with unresolved D. CDR3 size: 12 residues. With 6 bases removed from V and 3 bases from J, the gap between germline ends came to 8 bases.

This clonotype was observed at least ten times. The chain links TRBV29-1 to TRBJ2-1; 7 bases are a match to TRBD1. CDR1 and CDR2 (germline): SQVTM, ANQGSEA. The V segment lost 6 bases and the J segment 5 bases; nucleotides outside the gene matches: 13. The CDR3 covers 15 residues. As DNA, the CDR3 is TGCAGCGTGGCAACGACCGGGACAGTCCACAATGAGCAGTTCTTC. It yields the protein CSVATTGTVHNEQFF.

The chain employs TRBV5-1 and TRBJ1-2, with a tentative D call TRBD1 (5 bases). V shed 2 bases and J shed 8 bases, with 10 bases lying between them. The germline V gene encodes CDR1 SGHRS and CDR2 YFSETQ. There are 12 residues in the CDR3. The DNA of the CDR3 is TGCGCCAGCAGCTTAGACAGTTCCGGCTACACCTTC. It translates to CASSLDSSGYTF.

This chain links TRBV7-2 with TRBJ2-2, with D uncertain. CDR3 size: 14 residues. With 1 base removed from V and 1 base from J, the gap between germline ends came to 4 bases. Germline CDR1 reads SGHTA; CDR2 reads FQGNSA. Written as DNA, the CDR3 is TGTGCCAGCAGCTTAGTGGGGAACACCGGGGAGCTGTTTTTT. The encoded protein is CASSLVGNTGELFF.

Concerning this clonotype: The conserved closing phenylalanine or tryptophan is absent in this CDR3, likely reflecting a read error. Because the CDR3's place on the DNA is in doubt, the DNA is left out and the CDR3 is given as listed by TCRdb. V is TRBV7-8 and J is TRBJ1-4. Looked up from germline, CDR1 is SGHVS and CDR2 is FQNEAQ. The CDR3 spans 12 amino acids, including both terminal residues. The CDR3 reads CASSLVGRVWVL.

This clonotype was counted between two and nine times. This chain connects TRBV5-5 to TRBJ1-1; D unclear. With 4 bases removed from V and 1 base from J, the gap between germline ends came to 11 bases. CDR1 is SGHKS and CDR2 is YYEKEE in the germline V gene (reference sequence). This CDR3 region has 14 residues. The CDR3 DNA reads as TGTGCCAGCAGCATCATAGGAAGGAACACTGAAGCTTTCTTT. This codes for CASSIIGRNTEAFF.

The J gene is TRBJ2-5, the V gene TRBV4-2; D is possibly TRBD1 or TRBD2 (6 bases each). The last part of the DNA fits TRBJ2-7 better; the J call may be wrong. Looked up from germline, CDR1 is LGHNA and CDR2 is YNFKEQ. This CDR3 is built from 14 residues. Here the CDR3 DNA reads TGTGCCAGCAGCCAAGATGGGGGGCCCTACGAGCAGTACTTC. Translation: CASSQDGGPYEQYF.

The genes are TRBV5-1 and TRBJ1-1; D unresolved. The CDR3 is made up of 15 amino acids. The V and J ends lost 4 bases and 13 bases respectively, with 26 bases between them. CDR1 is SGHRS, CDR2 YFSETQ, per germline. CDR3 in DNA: TGCGCCAGCAGCGGTGATCTATCGGGTTACCAAGGAGGTTTCTTT. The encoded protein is CASSGDLSGYQGGFF. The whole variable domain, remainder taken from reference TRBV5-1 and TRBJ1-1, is KAGVTQTPRYLIKTRGQQVTLSCSPISGHRSVSWYQQTPGQGLQFLFEYFSETQRNKGNFPGRFSGRQFSNSRSEMNVSTLELGDSALYLCASSGDLSGYQGGFFGQGTRLTVV.

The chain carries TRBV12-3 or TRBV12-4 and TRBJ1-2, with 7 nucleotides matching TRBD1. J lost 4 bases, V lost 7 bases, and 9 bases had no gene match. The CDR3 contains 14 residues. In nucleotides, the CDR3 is TGTGCCAGCAATCGGGGACAGAGATCCTATGGCTACACCTTC. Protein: CASNRGQRSYGYTF.

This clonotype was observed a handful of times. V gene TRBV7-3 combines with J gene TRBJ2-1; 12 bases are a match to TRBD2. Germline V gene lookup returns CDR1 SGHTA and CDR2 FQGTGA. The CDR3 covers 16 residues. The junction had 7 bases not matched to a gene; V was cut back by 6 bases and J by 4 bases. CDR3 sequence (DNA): TGTGCCAGCAGTTTCTCCGGGACTAGCGGGTACAATGAGCAGTTCTTC. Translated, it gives CASSFSGTSGYNEQFF.

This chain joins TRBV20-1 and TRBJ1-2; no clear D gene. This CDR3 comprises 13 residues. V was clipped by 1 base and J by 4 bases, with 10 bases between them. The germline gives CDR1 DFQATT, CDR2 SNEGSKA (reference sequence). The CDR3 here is CSARAYMTYGYTF. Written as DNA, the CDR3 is TGCAGTGCTAGAGCTTACATGACCTATGGCTACACCTTC.